The 11 T cell receptor beta chains in this list originate from one sample, sequenced in a study of T cells after yellow fever vaccination. TCRdb re-called the 5' RACE reads through MiXCR, storing one row per CDR3 protein. The sample lists under 250,000 distinct CDR3 sequences, about 7.1% seen once, with 0.85% in the top ten. The sequences come from CD4+ T cells sorted from PBMCs, collected 15 days after the yellow fever booster vaccination. These receptors were obtained from a man aged 30 to 45 who received the YFV17D yellow fever vaccine.

This clonotype was observed a handful of times. The V and J genes are TRBV19 and TRBJ2-7; tentative D call: TRBD1 (6 bases). Germline loops: CDR1 LNHDA, CDR2 SQIVND (reference sequence). The V end was cut by 9 bases, the J end by 4 bases, with 19 bases between. There are 14 residues in the CDR3. The CDR3 nucleotides are TGTGCCAGCAGCCAGGGGTCGCCGCCATACGAGCAGTACTTC. Translation: CASSQGSPPYEQYF.

The V gene is TRBV9, the J gene TRBJ2-7, with D maybe TRBD2 (5 bases). Per germline, CDR1 SGDLS and CDR2 YYNGEE. The CDR3 spans 15 residues. Trimming took off 0 bases at V and 4 bases at J, with 14 bases between the two ends. DNA for the CDR3: TGTGCCAGCAGCGTAGGGGGAGCGGTCGAGTACGAGCAGTACTTC. It encodes CASSVGGAVEYEQYF. Full variable domain (rest looked up from reference TRBV9 and TRBJ2-7): DSGVTQTPKHLITATGQRVTLRCSPRSGDLSVYWYQQSLDQGLQFLIQYYNGEERAKGNILERFSAQQFPDLHSELNLSSLELGDSALYFCASSVGGAVEYEQYFGPGTRLTVT.

This clonotype was seen only a few times. This sequence joins TRBV5-1 and TRBJ2-1; 7 bases map to TRBD2. This CDR3 has 15 residues. The V segment lost 4 bases and the J segment 8 bases; nucleotides outside the gene matches: 12. CDR1 and CDR2 (germline): SGHRS, YFSETQ. CDR3 region: CASSVLSGAGYEQFF. The CDR3 DNA is TGCGCCAGCAGCGTGCTGAGCGGGGCTGGGTATGAGCAGTTCTTC.

The chain links TRBV24-1 to TRBJ2-2, with TRBD2 as a possible D gene (6 bases). The CDR3 contains 14 residues. Deletions cut 7 bases from V and 7 bases from J, with 15 bases between. CDR1 is KGHDR, CDR2 SFDVKD, per germline. Written as DNA, the CDR3 is TGTGCCACCAGGCCGGGACTGAGTCTCGGGGAGCTGTTTTTT. As protein: CATRPGLSLGELFF.

This clonotype has a handful of counts. This chain links TRBV5-1 with TRBJ2-7; 8 bases line up with TRBD1. This CDR3 comprises 11 residues. The germline gives CDR1 SGHRS, CDR2 YFSETQ. With 4 bases clipped from V and 8 bases from J, the junction kept 2 bases outside the gene matches. This CDR3 is CASSRTGQQYF. The CDR3 DNA sequence: TGCGCCAGCAGCAGGACAGGGCAGCAGTACTTC.

This chain connects TRBV20-1 to TRBJ1-5; D gene ambiguous. The CDR3 is made up of 13 amino acids. The germline V gene encodes CDR1 DFQATT and CDR2 SNEGSKA (reference sequence). V gave up 1 base and J gave up 4 bases, with 8 bases separating them. The CDR3 loop is CSARVVGNQPQHF. The CDR3, as DNA: TGCAGTGCTAGAGTGGTGGGGAATCAGCCCCAGCATTTT.

This clonotype was seen only a few times. In nucleotides, the CDR3 is TGTGCCACCAGGCCGGGACTAGCGGGAGCTTTAGGCAAAAACATTCAGTACTTC. Amino acids: CATRPGLAGALGKNIQYF. The genes are TRBV24-1 and TRBJ2-4; 14 positions match TRBD2. Germline values: CDR1 KGHDR, CDR2 SFDVKD. V was pared by 7 bases and J by 3 bases, with 10 bases of the junction left unmatched. The CDR3 length is 18 residues.

CDR3 sequence reads: CSASFETGTDTQYF. CDR3 DNA: TGCAGTGCTAGTTTCGAGACGGGCACAGATACGCAGTATTTT. The chain combines TRBV20-1 with TRBJ2-3; D gene unclear. The CDR3 has 14 residues. Germline V lookup: CDR1 DFQATT, CDR2 SNEGSKA (reference sequence). Deletions cut 3 bases from V and 1 base from J, with 11 bases between.

This clonotype has at least ten counts. J is TRBJ1-5 and V is TRBV4-3, with 8 nucleotides matching TRBD1. Trimming cost V 0 bases and J 6 bases; bases outside gene matches: 4. There are 15 residues in the CDR3. The V gene's germline CDR1 is LGHNA and CDR2 YSLEER. The DNA of the CDR3 is TGCGCCAGCAGCCAAGATTCAGGGGGCAGTCAGCCCCAGCATTTT. Translated: CASSQDSGGSQPQHF.

The chain couples TRBV7-2 to TRBJ2-1, with 8 nucleotides matching TRBD2. After removal of 3 bases from V and 5 bases from J, the junction contained 0 bases not matched to a gene. The CDR3 consists of 13 residues. Germline CDR1 is SGHTA and CDR2 is FQGNSA. CDR3 coding DNA: TGTGCCAGCAGCTTTAGCGGGAACAATGAGCAGTTCTTC. Amino acid sequence: CASSFSGNNEQFF.

The table lists this clonotype with many counts. This chain uses TRBV27 with TRBJ1-5, with a weak D call TRBD1 (5 bases). The ends were cut back, 7 bases at V and 2 bases at J, with 9 bases in the middle. This CDR3 is built from 13 residues. The germline CDR1 and CDR2 sequences are MNHEY and SMNVEV (reference sequence). The DNA of the CDR3 is TGTGCCAGCAAGGGGCTGGGCAATCAGCCCCAGCATTTT. It translates to CASKGLGNQPQHF.